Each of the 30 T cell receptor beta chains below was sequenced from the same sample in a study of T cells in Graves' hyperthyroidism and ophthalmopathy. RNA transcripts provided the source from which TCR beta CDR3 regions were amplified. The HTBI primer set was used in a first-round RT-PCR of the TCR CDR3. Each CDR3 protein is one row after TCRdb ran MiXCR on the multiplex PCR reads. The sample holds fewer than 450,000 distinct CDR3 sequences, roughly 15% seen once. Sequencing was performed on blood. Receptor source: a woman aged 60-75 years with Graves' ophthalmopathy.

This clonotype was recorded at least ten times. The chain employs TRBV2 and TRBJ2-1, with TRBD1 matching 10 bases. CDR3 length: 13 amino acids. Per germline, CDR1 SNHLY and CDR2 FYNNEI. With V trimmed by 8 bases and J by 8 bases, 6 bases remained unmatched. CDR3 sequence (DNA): TGTGCCAGCGGTCGGGACAGGGGATATGAGCAGTTCTTC. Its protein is CASGRDRGYEQFF.

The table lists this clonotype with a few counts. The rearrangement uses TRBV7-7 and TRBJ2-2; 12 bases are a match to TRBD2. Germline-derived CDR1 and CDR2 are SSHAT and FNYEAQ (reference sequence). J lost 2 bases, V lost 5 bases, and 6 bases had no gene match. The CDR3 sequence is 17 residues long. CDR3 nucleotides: TGTGCCAGCAGCCAAGGACTAGCGGGGTCCAACACCGGGGAGCTGTTTTTT. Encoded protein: CASSQGLAGSNTGELFF.

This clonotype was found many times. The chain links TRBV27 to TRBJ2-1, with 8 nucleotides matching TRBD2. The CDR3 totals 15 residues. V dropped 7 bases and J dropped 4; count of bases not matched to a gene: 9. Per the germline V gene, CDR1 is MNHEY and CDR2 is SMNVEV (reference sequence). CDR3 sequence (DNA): TGTGCCAGCACCAAGGATACGGGAGGGTACAATGAGCAGTTCTTC. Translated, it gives CASTKDTGGYNEQFF.

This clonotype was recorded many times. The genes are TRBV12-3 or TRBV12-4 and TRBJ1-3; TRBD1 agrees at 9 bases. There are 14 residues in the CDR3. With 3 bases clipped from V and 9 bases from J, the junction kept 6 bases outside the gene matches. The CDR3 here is CASSFGQGSSTIYF. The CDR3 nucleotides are TGTGCCAGCAGTTTCGGACAGGGGTCGAGCACCATATATTTT.

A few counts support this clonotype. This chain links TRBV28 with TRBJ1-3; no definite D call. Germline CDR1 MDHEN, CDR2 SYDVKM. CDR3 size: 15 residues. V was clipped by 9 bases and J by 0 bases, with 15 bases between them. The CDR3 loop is CASSRPGISGNTIYF. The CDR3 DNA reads TGTGCCAGTAGCCGGCCAGGAATCTCTGGAAACACCATATATTTT.

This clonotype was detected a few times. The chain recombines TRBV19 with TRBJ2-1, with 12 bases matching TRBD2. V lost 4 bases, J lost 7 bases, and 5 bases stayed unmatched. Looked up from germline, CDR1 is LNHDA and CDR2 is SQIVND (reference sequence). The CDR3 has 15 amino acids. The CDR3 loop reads CASSRLAGVRNEQFF. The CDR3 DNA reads TGTGCCAGTAGTAGACTAGCGGGAGTGCGGAATGAGCAGTTCTTC.

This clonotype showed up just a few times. CDR3 in DNA: TGTGCTACCCATTCCAGGGGAGAGACCCAGTACTTC. It translates to CATHSRGETQYF. The chain employs TRBV10-3 and TRBJ2-5; D may be TRBD1 (6 bases). Germline V gene lookup returns CDR1 ENHRY and CDR2 SYGVKD. The CDR3 loop spans 12 amino acids.

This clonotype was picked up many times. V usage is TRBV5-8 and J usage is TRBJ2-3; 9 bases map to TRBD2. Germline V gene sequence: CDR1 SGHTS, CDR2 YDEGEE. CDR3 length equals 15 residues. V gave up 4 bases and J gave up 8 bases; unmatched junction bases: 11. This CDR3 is CASSPRLAAGGTQYF. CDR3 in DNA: TGTGCCAGCAGCCCCAGACTAGCGGCGGGGGGTACGCAGTATTTT.

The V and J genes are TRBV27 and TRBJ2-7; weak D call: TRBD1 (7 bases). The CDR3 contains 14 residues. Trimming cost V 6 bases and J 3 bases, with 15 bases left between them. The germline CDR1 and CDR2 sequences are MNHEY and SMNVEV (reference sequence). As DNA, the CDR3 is TGTGCCAGCAGCTTAGGCAGGGGGGACTACGAGCAGTACTTC. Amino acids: CASSLGRGDYEQYF.

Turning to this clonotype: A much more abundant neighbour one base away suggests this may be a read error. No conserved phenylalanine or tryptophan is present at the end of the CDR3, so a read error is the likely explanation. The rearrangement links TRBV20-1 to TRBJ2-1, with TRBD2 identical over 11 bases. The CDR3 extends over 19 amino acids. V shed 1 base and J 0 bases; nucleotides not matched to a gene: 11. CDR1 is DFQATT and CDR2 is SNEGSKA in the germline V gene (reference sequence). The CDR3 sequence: CSARGSLFGTSGSYNEQFL. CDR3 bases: TGCAGTGCTAGAGGGAGTCTGTTTGGGACTAGCGGCTCCTACAATGAGCAGTTCCTC.

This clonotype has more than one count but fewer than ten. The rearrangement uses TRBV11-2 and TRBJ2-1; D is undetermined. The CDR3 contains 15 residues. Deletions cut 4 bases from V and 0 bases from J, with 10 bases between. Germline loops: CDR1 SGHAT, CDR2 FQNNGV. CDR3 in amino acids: CASSSDQSSYNEQFF. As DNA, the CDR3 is TGTGCCAGCAGCTCCGACCAGAGCTCCTACAATGAGCAGTTCTTC. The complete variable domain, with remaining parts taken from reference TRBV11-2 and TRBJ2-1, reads EAGVAQSPRYKIIEKRQSVAFWCNPISGHATLYWYQQILGQGPKLLIQFQNNGVVDDSQLPKDRFSAERLKGVDSTLKIQPAKLEDSAVYLCASSSDQSSYNEQFFGPGTRLTVL.

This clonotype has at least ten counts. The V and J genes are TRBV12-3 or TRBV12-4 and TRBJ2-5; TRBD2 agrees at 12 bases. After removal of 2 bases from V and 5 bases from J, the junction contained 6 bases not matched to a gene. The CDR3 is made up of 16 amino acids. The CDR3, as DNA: TGTGCCAGCAGTTTACTTGGACTAGCGGGAAGTGAGACCCAGTACTTC. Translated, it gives CASSLLGLAGSETQYF.

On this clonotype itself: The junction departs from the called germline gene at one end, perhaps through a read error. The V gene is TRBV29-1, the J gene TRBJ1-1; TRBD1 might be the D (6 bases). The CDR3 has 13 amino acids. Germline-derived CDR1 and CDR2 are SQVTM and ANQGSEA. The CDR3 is CRVEEGGATEAFF. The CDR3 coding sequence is TGCAGAGTTGAAGAGGGGGGGGCTACTGAAGCTTTCTTT.

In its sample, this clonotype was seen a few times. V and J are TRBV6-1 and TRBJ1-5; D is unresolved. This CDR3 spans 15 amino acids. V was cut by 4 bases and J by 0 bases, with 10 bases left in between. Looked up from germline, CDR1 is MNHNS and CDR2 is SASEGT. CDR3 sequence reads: CASSAQANSNQPQHF. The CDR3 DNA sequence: TGTGCCAGCAGTGCCCAGGCAAATAGCAATCAGCCCCAGCATTTT.

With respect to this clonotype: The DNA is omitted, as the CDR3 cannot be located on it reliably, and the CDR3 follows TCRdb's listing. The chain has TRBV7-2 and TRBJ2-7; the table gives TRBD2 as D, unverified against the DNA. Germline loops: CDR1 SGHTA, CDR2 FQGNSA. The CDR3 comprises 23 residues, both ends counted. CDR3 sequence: CASSFYICSARDGGRASTYEQYF.

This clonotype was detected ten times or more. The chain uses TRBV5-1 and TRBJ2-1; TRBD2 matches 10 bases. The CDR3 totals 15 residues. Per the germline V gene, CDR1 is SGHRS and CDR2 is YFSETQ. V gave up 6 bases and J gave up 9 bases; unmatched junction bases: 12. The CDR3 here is CASKPGASGRGEQFF. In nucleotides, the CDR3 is TGCGCCAGCAAACCGGGGGCTAGCGGGAGAGGTGAGCAGTTCTTC.

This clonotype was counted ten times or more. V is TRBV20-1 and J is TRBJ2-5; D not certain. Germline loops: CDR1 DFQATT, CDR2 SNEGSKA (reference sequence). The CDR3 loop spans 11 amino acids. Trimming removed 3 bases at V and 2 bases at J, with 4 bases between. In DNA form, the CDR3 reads TGCAGTGCTAGGGAGCAAGAGACCCAGTACTTC. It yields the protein CSAREQETQYF.

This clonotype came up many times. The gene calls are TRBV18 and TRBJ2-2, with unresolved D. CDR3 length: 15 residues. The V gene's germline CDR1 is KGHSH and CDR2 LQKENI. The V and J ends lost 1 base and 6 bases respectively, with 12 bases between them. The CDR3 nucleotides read TGTGCCAGCTCACCACGGGTCCCGGAATCCGGGGAGCTGTTTTTT. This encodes CASSPRVPESGELFF. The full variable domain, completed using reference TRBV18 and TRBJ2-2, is NAGVMQNPRHLVRRRGQEARLRCSPMKGHSHVYWYRQLPEEGLKFMVYLQKENIIDESGMPKERFSAEFPKEGPSILRIQQVVRGDSAAYFCASSPRVPESGELFFGEGSRLTVL.

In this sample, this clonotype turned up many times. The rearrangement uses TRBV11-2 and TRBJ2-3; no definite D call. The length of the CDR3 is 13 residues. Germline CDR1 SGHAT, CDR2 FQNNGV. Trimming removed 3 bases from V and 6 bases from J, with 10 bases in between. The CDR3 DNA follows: TGTGCCAGCAGCTTCCGTGGGCGGGATACGCAGTATTTT. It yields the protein CASSFRGRDTQYF.

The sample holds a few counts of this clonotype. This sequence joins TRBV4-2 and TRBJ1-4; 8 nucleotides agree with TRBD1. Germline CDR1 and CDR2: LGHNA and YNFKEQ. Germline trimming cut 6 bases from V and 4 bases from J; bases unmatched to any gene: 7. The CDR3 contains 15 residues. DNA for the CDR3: TGTGCCAGCAGATGGGGGGACAGGAGTAATGAAAAACTGTTTTTT. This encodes CASRWGDRSNEKLFF.

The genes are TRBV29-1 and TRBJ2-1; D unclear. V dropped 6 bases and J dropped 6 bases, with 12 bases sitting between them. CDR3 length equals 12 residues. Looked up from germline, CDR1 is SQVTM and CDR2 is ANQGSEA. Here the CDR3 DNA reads TGCAGCGTGGGCCAGCCAACCAATGAGCAGTTCTTC. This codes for CSVGQPTNEQFF.

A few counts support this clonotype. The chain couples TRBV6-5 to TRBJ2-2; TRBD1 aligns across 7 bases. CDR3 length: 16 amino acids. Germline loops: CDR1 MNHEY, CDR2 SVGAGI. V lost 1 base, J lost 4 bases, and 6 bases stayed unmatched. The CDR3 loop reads CASSYLGGRGTGELFF. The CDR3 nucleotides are TGTGCCAGCAGTTACTTAGGGGGCCGCGGCACCGGGGAGCTGTTTTTT.

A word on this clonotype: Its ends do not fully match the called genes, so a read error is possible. Here the CDR3 reads CVSSLGLAGGPSGELFF. CDR3 coding DNA: TGCGTCAGCAGCTTGGGACTAGCGGGAGGGCCGTCCGGGGAGCTGTTTTTT. V gene TRBV5-1 combines with J gene TRBJ2-2, with 16 bases that match TRBD2. The CDR3 loop spans 17 amino acids. Germline lookup yields CDR1 SGHRS and CDR2 YFSETQ.

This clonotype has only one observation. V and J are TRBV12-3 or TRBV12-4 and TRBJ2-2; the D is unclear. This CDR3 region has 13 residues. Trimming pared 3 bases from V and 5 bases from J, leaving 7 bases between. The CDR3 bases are TGTGCCAGCAGTTTCTTGTCTACCGGGGAGCTGTTTTTT. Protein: CASSFLSTGELFF.

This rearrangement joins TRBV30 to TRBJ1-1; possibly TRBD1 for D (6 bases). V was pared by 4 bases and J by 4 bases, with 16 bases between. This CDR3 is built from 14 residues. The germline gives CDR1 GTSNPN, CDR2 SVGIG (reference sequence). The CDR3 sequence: CAWTGGQGSTEAFF. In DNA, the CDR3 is TGTGCCTGGACGGGGGGGCAGGGAAGCACTGAAGCTTTCTTT.

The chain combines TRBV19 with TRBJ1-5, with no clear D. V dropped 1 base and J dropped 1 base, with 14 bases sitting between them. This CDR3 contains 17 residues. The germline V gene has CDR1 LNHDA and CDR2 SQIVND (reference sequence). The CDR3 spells CASSIVARQRSNQPQHF. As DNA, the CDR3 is TGTGCCAGTAGTATAGTGGCAAGGCAGAGGAGCAATCAGCCCCAGCATTTT.

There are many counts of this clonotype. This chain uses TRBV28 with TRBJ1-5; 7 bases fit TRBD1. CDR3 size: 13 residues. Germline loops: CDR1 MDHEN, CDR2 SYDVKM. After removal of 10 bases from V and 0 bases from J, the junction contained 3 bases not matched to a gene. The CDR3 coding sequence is TGTGCCATCCAGGGGGGTAGCAATCAGCCCCAGCATTTT. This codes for CAIQGGSNQPQHF.

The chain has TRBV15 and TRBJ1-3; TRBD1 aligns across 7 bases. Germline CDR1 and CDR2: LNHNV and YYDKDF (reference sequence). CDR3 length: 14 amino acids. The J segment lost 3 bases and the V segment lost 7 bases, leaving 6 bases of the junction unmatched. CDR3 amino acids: CATTAGQRGNTIYF. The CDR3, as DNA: TGTGCCACCACTGCGGGACAGCGTGGAAACACCATATATTTT.

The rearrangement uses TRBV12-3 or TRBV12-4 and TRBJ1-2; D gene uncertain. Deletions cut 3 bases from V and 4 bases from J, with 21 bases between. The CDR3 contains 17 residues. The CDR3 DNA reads TGTGCCAGCAGTTTCGCTTTTCGGACGGACGATATCTATGGCTACACCTTC. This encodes CASSFAFRTDDIYGYTF.

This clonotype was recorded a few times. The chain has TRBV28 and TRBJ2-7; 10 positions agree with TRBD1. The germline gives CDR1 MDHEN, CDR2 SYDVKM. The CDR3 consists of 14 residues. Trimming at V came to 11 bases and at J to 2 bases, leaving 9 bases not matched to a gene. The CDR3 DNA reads TGTGCCTGCTCCGGGACAGGGGCAACCTACGAGCAGTACTTC. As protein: CACSGTGATYEQYF. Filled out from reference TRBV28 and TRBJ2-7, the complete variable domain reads DVKVTQSSRYLVKRTGEKVFLECVQDMDHENMFWYRQDPGLGLRLIYFSYDVKMKEKGDIPEGYSVSREKKERFSLILESASTNQTSMYLCACSGTGATYEQYFGPGTRLTVT.